Shown below are 18 T cell receptor beta chains from a single sample sequenced in a study of prognosis after radiotherapy for stage I lung cancer. Genomic DNA served as the source from which two-round multiplex PCR generated TCR beta CDR3 amplicons. The first PCR round targeted every TRBV and TRBJ gene with specific primers. TCRdb processed the multiplex PCR reads anew with MiXCR; each CDR3 protein has one entry. In the table there are just over 30,000 distinct CDR3 sequences, approximately 30% of which are singletons. Sequences were derived from PBMCs, sampled before or after stereotactic body radiation therapy (not recorded which). All receptors derive from a donor aged 50 or older with non-small cell lung cancer.

This clonotype was detected ten times or more. V gene TRBV2 combines with J gene TRBJ1-2; possible D gene TRBD1, 6 bases. This CDR3 comprises 14 residues. Germline V lookup: CDR1 SNHLY, CDR2 FYNNEI. V lost 7 bases, J lost 6 bases, and 18 bases lay in between. CDR3 DNA sequence: TGTGCCAGCACCAGGAGGGGGGGGACCGATGGCTACACCTTC. Its translation: CASTRRGGTDGYTF.

V usage is TRBV5-1 and J usage is TRBJ2-1; 14 positions agree with TRBD2. CDR3 length: 16 amino acids. V was pared by 4 bases and J by 9 bases, with 9 bases of the junction left unmatched. In germline, CDR1 is SGHRS, CDR2 YFSETQ. CDR3 coding DNA: TGCGCCAGCAGCGGGGGGACTAGCGGGAGTTGTGGTGAGCAGTTCTTC. Its protein product is CASSGGTSGSCGEQFF.

Remarks on this clonotype: A much larger clone lies a single base off, so this may be a read error. The J gene is TRBJ1-1, the V gene TRBV29-1, with TRBD1 as a possible D gene (5 bases). The V gene lost 3 bases and the J gene lost 4 bases, with 12 bases spanning the gap. The CDR3 runs 13 residues. CDR1 SQVTM and CDR2 ANQGSEA come from the germline V gene. CDR3 loop: CSVEGRLSTEAFF. The CDR3 DNA reads TGCAGCGTTGAGGGACGACTATCCACTGAAGCTTTCTTT. The entire variable domain, with the rest obtained from reference TRBV29-1 and TRBJ1-1, is as follows: SAVISQKPSRDICQRGTSLTIQCQVDSQVTMMFWYRQQPGQSLTLIATANQGSEATYESGFVIDKFPISRPNLTFSTLTVSNMSPEDSSIYLCSVEGRLSTEAFFGQGTRLTVV.

As concerns this clonotype: A read error may produce the germline difference seen at one junction end. This rearrangement joins TRBV2 to TRBJ2-3; TRBD1 agrees at 7 bases. In germline, CDR1 is SNHLY, CDR2 FYNNEI. This CDR3 has 15 amino acids. This CDR3 reads CASSSGGPSTDTHYF. The CDR3 DNA sequence: TGTGCCAGCAGTTCAGGGGGTCCTAGCACAGATACGCACTATTTT.

About this clonotype itself: It is likely a read error: a sequence one base away is far more abundant. This chain joins TRBV6-2 or TRBV6-3 and TRBJ2-5; D may correspond to TRBD1 or TRBD2 (5 bases each). CDR1 and CDR2 from the germline V gene are MNHEY and SVGEGT. The CDR3 totals 11 residues. The CDR3 region has the DNA TGTGCCAGCAGTTTGTGGGGGACCAAGTACTTC. It yields the protein CASSLWGTKYF.

Many counts were recorded for this clonotype. The rearrangement joins TRBV6-5 to TRBJ2-7; 8 bases fit TRBD2. The V gene end was trimmed by 4 bases and the J gene end by 7 bases; junction bases not matched to a gene: 12. CDR3 length: 15 amino acids. Germline lookup yields CDR1 MNHEY and CDR2 SVGAGI. CDR3 nucleotide sequence: TGTGCCAGCAGTTCCCAACCGGGGGGGGCGAGGGAGCAGTACTTC. Its translation is CASSSQPGGAREQYF.

Many counts were recorded for this clonotype. The chain combines TRBV28 with TRBJ1-6; D call uncertain. Germline V gives CDR1 MDHEN, CDR2 SYDVKM. This CDR3 region has 15 residues. V was cut by 8 bases and J by 4 bases, with 15 bases left in between. CDR3 amino acids: CASLPVVEYNSPLHF. CDR3 coding DNA: TGTGCCAGCTTGCCGGTCGTCGAGTATAATTCACCCCTCCACTTT.

This clonotype was detected many times. This rearrangement joins TRBV19 to TRBJ1-1; D gene unclear. The ends were cut back, 7 bases at V and 5 bases at J, with 14 bases in the middle. The CDR3 is made up of 13 amino acids. Per the germline V gene, CDR1 is LNHDA and CDR2 is SQIVND (reference sequence). CDR3 residues: CASINILGTEAFF. CDR3 bases: TGTGCCAGTATTAATATCTTAGGGACTGAAGCTTTCTTT. The variable domain in full, completed from reference TRBV19 and TRBJ1-1, reads DGGITQSPKYLFRKEGQNVTLSCEQNLNHDAMYWYRQDPGQGLRLIYYSQIVNDFQKGDIAEGYSVSREKKESFPLTVTSAQKNPTAFYLCASINILGTEAFFGQGTRLTVV.

This clonotype is termed medium-sized. V gene TRBV7-9 combines with J gene TRBJ2-7; TRBD1 matches 9 bases. There are 14 residues in the CDR3. The trim removed 4 bases at V and 4 bases at J, leaving 5 bases unmatched. Looked up from germline, CDR1 is SEHNR and CDR2 is FQNEAQ (reference sequence). CDR3 coding DNA: TGTGCCAGCAGCTCGGGGGACAGGGTTTACGAGCAGTACTTC. It translates to CASSSGDRVYEQYF. The entire variable domain, with the rest obtained from reference TRBV7-9 and TRBJ2-7, is as follows: DTGVSQNPRHKITKRGQNVTFRCDPISEHNRLYWYRQTLGQGPEFLTYFQNEAQLEKSRLLSDRFSAERPKGSFSTLEIQRTEQGDSAMYLCASSSGDRVYEQYFGPGTRLTVT.

At least ten counts were recorded for this clonotype. Written as DNA, the CDR3 is TGTGCCAGCAGTTTGGGGTCCTATGGCTACACCTTC. Translation gives CASSLGSYGYTF. The chain combines TRBV28 with TRBJ1-2; D unclear. Between the trimmed V and J ends, which lost 3 bases and 4 bases, there was a span of 6 bases. This CDR3 comprises 12 residues. Germline values: CDR1 MDHEN, CDR2 SYDVKM.

This sequence joins TRBV5-5 and TRBJ1-5; D ambiguous. The CDR3 covers 13 residues. The germline V gene encodes CDR1 SGHKS and CDR2 YYEKEE (reference sequence). V lost 4 bases and J lost 7, with 12 bases in between. CDR3 bases: TGTGCCAGCAGCCGCGAGTGGGGACAGCCCCAGCATTTT. Its translation is CASSREWGQPQHF.

This clonotype came up a few times. As DNA, the CDR3 is TGTGCCACCAGCAGAGACAGGGGGCTCGCAGATACGCAGTATTTT. The encoded protein is CATSRDRGLADTQYF. The V call is TRBV15, the J call TRBJ2-3, with 8 positions matching TRBD1. Losses at the gene ends were 0 bases for V and 4 bases for J; bases not matched to a gene: 3. Germline V lookup: CDR1 LNHNV, CDR2 YYDKDF (reference sequence). The CDR3 has 15 amino acids. Full variable domain (rest looked up from reference TRBV15 and TRBJ2-3): DAMVIQNPRYQVTQFGKPVTLSCSQTLNHNVMYWYQQKSSQAPKLLFHYYDKDFNNEADTPDNFQSRRPNTSFCFLDIRSPGLGDTAMYLCATSRDRGLADTQYFGPGTRLTVL.

As for this clonotype: A much larger clone lies one base from this, so it may be a read error. The V call is TRBV27, the J call TRBJ2-5, with D unresolved. The CDR3 sequence is 13 residues long. Per germline, CDR1 MNHEY and CDR2 SMNVEV (reference sequence). Trimming took off 1 base at V and 5 bases at J, with 8 bases between the two ends. The CDR3 here is CASSLFVGETQYF. As DNA, the CDR3 is TGTGCCAGCAGTTTATTCGTCGGGGAGACCCAGTACTTC.

As for this clonotype: This sequence may be a read error, since a much larger clone differs from it by one base. This rearrangement joins TRBV7-9 to TRBJ2-1, with D possibly TRBD2 on 6 matching bases. Germline CDR1 SEHNR, CDR2 FQNEAQ (reference sequence). This CDR3 comprises 15 residues. The V end lost 5 bases, the J end lost 7 bases, and 18 bases lay between the germline ends. Here the CDR3 reads CASSPLEGRYNEQFF. Here the CDR3 DNA reads TGTGCCAGCAGCCCCCTAGAGGGGAGGTATAATGAGCAGTTCTTC.

Ten or more counts support this clonotype. The genes are TRBV6-1 and TRBJ2-2; D perhaps matches TRBD2 (5 bases). The germline gives CDR1 MNHNS, CDR2 SASEGT. This CDR3 spans 16 amino acids. Trimming took off 5 bases at V and 5 bases at J, with 18 bases between the two ends. In DNA, the CDR3 is TGTGCCAGCAGTCCTCCACGAGGGCCGGGAACCGGGGAGCTGTTTTTT. This encodes CASSPPRGPGTGELFF.

This clonotype occurred many times. The chain links TRBV14 to TRBJ2-7; 9 bases map to TRBD1. V shed 8 bases, J shed 3 bases, and the junction held 11 bases outside the gene matches. CDR3 length: 15 amino acids. Germline CDR1 SGHDN, CDR2 FVKESK. The CDR3 here is CASGPLGTGFYEQYF. CDR3 nucleotide sequence: TGTGCCAGCGGACCCCTCGGGACAGGGTTCTACGAGCAGTACTTC. The variable domain in full, completed from reference TRBV14 and TRBJ2-7, reads EAGVTQFPSHSVIEKGQTVTLRCDPISGHDNLYWYRRVMGKEIKFLLHFVKESKQDESGMPNNRFLAERTGGTYSTLKVQPAELEDSGVYFCASGPLGTGFYEQYFGPGTRLTVT.

Regarding this clonotype: With a far larger clone one base away, a read error is the likely cause. This sequence joins TRBV6-2 or TRBV6-3 and TRBJ1-1; no clear D gene. The CDR3 spans 14 residues. Germline V CDR1 and CDR2: MNHEY, SVGEGT. V lost 7 bases to trimming and J lost 2 bases, with 14 bases between them. CDR3 DNA sequence: TGTGCCAGCATCCACCTTGGGGATAACACTGAAGCTTTCTTT. Its translation: CASIHLGDNTEAFF.

This clonotype came up many times. The chain has TRBV28 and TRBJ1-4; D is undetermined. This CDR3 contains 16 residues. The V gene lost 0 bases and the J gene lost 0 bases, with 8 bases spanning the gap. From germline, CDR1 is MDHEN and CDR2 SYDVKM. The CDR3, as DNA: TGTGCCAGCAGTTTATGGGCGCCCGCAACTAATGAAAAACTGTTTTTT. It codes for CASSLWAPATNEKLFF.